A single sample gave rise to the 4 T cell receptor beta chains below, sequenced in a study of blood T cell repertoires in COVID-19. TCRdb keeps only in-frame clones here, not all; method: immunoSEQ multiplex PCR. The sample has tens of thousands of clones, roughly four fifths seen once. The sample consisted of peripheral blood. These receptors originate from a human donor in a cohort sampled during active COVID-19.

The rearrangement uses TRBV3-1 (or the pseudogene TRBV3-2) and TRBJ1-6; 7 bases are a match to TRBD1. Germline lookup yields CDR1 LGHDT and CDR2 YNNKEL (reference sequence). V lost 2 bases, J lost 5 bases, and 3 bases stayed unmatched. CDR3 length: 15 amino acids. Here the CDR3 DNA reads TGTGCCAGCAGCCAAAGGGACAGTCATAATTCACCCCTCCACTTT. Its translation is CASSQRDSHNSPLHF.

This clone was seen only a few times. This sequence joins TRBV2 and TRBJ1-2; TRBD1 matches at 7 bases. CDR3 length: 14 residues. Unmatched junction bases numbered 11, after V lost 7 bases and J lost 6 bases. Germline CDR1 reads SNHLY; CDR2 reads FYNNEI. CDR3 in DNA: TGTGCCAGCACACTGGAAGGGGGCAGCGATGGCTACACCTTC. It codes for CASTLEGGSDGYTF. The entire variable domain, with the rest obtained from reference TRBV2 and TRBJ1-2, is as follows: EPEVTQTPSHQVTQMGQEVILRCVPISNHLYFYWYRQILGQKVEFLVSFYNNEISEKSEIFDDQFSVERPDGSNFTLKIRSTKLEDSAMYFCASTLEGGSDGYTFGSGTRLTVV.

The sample holds many counts of this clone. V and J are TRBV7-2 and TRBJ1-2, with TRBD1 identical over 8 bases. The CDR3 totals 13 residues. Trimming at V came to 4 bases and at J to 4 bases, leaving 2 bases not matched to a gene. The germline CDR1 and CDR2 sequences are SGHTA and FQGNSA. The CDR3 nucleotides read TGTGCCAGCAGCTCCGGACAGGGCTATGGCTACACCTTC. Translated, it gives CASSSGQGYGYTF.

This clone is labeled medium-sized. The chain recombines TRBV6-6 with TRBJ2-7, with TRBD1 matching 10 bases. V was pared by 6 bases and J by 6 bases, with 5 bases of the junction left unmatched. CDR3 length: 13 residues. CDR1 is MNHNY, CDR2 SVGAGI, per germline (reference sequence). The CDR3 coding sequence is TGTGCCAGCAGCACCGGGACAGGGGTCGAGCAGTACTTC. It encodes CASSTGTGVEQYF.